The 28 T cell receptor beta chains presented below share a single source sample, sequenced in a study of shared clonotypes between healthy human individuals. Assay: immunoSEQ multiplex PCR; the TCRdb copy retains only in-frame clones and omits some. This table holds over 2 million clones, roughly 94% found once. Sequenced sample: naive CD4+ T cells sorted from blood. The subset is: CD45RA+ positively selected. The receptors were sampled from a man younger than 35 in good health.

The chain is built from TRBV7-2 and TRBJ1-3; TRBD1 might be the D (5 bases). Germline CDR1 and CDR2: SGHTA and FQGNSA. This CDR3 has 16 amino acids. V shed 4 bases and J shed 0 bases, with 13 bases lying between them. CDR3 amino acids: CASSSPQANSGNTIYF. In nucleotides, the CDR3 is TGTGCCAGCAGCTCTCCACAGGCCAACTCTGGAAACACCATATATTTT.

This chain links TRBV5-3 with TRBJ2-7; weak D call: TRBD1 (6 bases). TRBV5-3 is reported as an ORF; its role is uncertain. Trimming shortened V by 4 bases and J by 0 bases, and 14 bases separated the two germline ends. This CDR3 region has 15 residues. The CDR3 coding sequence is TGTGCCAGAAGCCACGGACAGAGAGCCTCCTACGAGCAGTACTTC. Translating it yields CARSHGQRASYEQYF.

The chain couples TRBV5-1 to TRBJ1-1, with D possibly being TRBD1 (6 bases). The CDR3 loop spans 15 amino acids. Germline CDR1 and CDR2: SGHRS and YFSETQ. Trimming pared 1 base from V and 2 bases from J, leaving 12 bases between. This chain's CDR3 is CASSLYDRSNTEAFF. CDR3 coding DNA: TGCGCCAGCAGCTTGTATGACAGGAGCAACACTGAAGCTTTCTTT.

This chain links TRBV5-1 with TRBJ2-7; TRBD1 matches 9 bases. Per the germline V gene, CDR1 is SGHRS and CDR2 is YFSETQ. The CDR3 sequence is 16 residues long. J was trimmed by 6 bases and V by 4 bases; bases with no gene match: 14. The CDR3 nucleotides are TGCGCCAGCAGCGTGTCCTCCGGGACAGGGAGCGGCGAGCAGTACTTC. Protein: CASSVSSGTGSGEQYF.

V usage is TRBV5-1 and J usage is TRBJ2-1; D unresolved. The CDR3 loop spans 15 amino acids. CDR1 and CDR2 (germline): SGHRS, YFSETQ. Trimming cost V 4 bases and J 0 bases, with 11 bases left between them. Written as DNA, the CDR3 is TGCGCCAGCAGCCCCTACAGCAACTCCTACAATGAGCAGTTCTTC. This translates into CASSPYSNSYNEQFF.

The CDR3 DNA reads as TGTGCCAGCAGCTTAGGGAACAGGGGACCGACTGGGGCCAACGTCCTGACTTTC. It codes for CASSLGNRGPTGANVLTF. J is TRBJ2-6 and V is TRBV11-3; TRBD1 matches at 7 bases. Germline CDR1 and CDR2: SGHNT and YENEEA. V was pared by 1 base and J by 2 bases, with 8 bases of the junction left unmatched. This CDR3 has 18 amino acids.

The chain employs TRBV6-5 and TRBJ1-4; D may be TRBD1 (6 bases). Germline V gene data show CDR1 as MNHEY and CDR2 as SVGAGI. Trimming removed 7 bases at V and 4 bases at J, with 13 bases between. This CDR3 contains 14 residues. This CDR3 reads CASNARGDNEKLFF. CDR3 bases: TGTGCCAGCAACGCCAGGGGCGATAATGAAAAACTGTTTTTT.

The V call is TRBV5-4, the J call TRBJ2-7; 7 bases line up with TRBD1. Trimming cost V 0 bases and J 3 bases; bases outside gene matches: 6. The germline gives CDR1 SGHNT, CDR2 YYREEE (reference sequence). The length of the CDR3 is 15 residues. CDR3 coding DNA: TGTGCCAGCAGCTTGGGGGGACAGAGAGGCTACGAGCAGTACTTC. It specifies CASSLGGQRGYEQYF.

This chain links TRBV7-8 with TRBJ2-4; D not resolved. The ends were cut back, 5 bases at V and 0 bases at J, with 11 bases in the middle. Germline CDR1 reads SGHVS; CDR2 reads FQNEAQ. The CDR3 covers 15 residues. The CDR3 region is CASSRLDLAKNIQYF. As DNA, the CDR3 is TGTGCCAGCAGCCGACTGGACCTAGCCAAAAACATTCAGTACTTC.

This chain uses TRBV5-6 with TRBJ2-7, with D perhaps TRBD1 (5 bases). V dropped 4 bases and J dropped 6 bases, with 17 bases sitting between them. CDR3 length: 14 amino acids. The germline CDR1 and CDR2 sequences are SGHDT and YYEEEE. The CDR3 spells CASSLPGIVGEQYF. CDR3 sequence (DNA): TGTGCCAGCAGCCTCCCAGGGATAGTGGGCGAGCAGTACTTC.

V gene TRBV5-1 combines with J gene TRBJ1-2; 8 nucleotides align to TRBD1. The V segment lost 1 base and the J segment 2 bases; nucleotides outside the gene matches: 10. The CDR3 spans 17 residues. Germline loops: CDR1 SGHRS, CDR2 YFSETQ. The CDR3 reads CASSLFLRQGKNYGYTF. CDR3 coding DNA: TGCGCCAGCAGCTTGTTCCTTCGACAGGGGAAGAACTATGGCTACACCTTC.

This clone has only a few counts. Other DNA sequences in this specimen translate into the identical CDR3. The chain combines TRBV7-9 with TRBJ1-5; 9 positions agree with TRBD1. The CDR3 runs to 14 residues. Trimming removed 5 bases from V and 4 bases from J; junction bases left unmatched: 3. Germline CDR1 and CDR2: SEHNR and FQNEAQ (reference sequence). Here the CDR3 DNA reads TGTGCCAGCAGCCCGGGACAGGGAAATCAGCCCCAGCATTTT. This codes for CASSPGQGNQPQHF.

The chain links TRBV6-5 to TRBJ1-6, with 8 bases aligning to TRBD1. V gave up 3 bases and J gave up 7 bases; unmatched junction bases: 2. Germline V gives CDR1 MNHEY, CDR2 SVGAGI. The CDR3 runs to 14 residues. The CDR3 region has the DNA TGTGCCAGCAGTTATGGGACAGGAAATTCACCCCTCCACTTT. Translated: CASSYGTGNSPLHF.

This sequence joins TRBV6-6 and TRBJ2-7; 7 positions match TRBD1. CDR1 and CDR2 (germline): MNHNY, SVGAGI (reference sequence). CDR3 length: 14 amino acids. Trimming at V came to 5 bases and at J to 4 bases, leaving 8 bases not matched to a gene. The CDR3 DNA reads TGTGCCAGCAGTAAACCGGGACAGAGATACGAGCAGTACTTC. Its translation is CASSKPGQRYEQYF.

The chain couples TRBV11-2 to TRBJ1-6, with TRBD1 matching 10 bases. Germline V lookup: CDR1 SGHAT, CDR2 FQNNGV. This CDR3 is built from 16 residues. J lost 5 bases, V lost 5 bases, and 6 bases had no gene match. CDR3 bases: TGTGCCAGCAGCCAGACAGGGGGCACCCATAATTCACCCCTCCACTTT. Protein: CASSQTGGTHNSPLHF.

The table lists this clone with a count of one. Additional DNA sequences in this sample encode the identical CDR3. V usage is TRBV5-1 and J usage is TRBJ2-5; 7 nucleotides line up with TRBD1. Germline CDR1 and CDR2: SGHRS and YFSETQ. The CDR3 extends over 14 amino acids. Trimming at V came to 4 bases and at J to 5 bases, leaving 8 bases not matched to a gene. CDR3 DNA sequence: TGCGCCAGCAGCCCCACAGGGGCACGGGAGACCCAGTACTTC. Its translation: CASSPTGARETQYF.

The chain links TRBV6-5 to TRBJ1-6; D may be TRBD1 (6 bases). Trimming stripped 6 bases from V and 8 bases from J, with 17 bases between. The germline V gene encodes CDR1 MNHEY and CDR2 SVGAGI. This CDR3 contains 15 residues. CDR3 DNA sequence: TGTGCCAGCAGCTACGCAGGGGAGGGCGATTCACCCCTCCACTTT. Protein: CASSYAGEGDSPLHF.

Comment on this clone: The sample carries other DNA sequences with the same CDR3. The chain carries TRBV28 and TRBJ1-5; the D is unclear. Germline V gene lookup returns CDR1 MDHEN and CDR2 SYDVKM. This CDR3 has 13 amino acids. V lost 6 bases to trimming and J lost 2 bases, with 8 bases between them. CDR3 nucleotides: TGTGCCAGCAGGGGAACAGGCAATCAGCCCCAGCATTTT. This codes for CASRGTGNQPQHF.

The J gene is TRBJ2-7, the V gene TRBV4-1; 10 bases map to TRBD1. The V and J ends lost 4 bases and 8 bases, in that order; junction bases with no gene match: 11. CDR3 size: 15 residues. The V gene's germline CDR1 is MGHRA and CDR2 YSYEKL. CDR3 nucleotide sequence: TGCGCCAGCAGCCCTCTGCGACAGGGGGCTGAGAAGCAGTACTTC. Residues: CASSPLRQGAEKQYF.

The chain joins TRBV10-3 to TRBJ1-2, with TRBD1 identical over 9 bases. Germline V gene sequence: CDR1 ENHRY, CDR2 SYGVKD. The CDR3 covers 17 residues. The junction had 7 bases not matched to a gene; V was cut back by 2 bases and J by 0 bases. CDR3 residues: CAISEGTGIDTNYGYTF. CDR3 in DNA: TGTGCCATCAGTGAGGGGACAGGGATCGACACTAACTATGGCTACACCTTC.

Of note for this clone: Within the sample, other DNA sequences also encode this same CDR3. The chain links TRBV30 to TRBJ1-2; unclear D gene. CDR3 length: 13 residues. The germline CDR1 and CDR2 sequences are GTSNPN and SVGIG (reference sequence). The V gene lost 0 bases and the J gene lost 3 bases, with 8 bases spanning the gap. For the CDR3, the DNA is TGTGCCTGGAGTGTACGTGGGGACTATGGCTACACCTTC. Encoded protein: CAWSVRGDYGYTF.

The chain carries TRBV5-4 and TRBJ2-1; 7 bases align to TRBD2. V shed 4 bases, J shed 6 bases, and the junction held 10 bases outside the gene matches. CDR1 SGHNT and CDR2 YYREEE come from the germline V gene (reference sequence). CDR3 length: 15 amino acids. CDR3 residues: CASSLEPAGRNEQFF. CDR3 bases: TGTGCCAGCAGCCTGGAGCCAGCGGGGCGCAATGAGCAGTTCTTC.

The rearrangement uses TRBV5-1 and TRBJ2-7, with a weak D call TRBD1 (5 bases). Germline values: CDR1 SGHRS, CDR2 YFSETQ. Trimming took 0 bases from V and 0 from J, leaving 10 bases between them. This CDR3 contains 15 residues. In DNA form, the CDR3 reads TGCGCCAGCAGCTTGGTCGACAGTTTCTCCTACGAGCAGTACTTC. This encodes CASSLVDSFSYEQYF.

DNA of the CDR3: TGTGCCACCCGGACTAGCGGGGGGGCTAGCACAGATACGCAGTATTTT. This codes for CATRTSGGASTDTQYF. The rearrangement joins TRBV15 to TRBJ2-3; TRBD2 agrees at 15 bases. V gave up 8 bases and J gave up 0 bases; unmatched junction bases: 3. The germline CDR1 and CDR2 sequences are LNHNV and YYDKDF (reference sequence). This CDR3 region has 16 residues.

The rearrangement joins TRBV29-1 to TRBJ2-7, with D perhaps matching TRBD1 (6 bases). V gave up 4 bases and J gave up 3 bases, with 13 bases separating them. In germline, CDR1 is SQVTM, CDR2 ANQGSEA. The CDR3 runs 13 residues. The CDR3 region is CSVVGGTIYEQYF. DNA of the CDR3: TGCAGCGTTGTTGGGGGCACAATCTACGAGCAGTACTTC.

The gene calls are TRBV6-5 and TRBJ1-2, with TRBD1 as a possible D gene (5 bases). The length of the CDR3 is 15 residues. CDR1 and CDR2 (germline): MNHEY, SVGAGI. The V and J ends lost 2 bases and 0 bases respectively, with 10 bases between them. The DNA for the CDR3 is TGTGCCAGCAGTTACAAGCAGGGCCCTAACTATGGCTACACCTTC. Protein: CASSYKQGPNYGYTF.

The CDR3 DNA sequence: TGTGCCAGTAGTGGACTGAGATACTCCTACAATGAGCAGTTCTTC. Residues: CASSGLRYSYNEQFF. This sequence joins TRBV19 and TRBJ2-1; D is perhaps TRBD2 (5 bases). Germline loops: CDR1 LNHDA, CDR2 SQIVND (reference sequence). The germline V and J ends were trimmed by 5 bases and 0 bases, with 11 bases remaining between them. CDR3 length: 15 amino acids. Drawing the rest from reference TRBV19 and TRBJ2-1, the complete variable domain is DGGITQSPKYLFRKEGQNVTLSCEQNLNHDAMYWYRQDPGQGLRLIYYSQIVNDFQKGDIAEGYSVSREKKESFPLTVTSAQKNPTAFYLCASSGLRYSYNEQFFGPGTRLTVL.

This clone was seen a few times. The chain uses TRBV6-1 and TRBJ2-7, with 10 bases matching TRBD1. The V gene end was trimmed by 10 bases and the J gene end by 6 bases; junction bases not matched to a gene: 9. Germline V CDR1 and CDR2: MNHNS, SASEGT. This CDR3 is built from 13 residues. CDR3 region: CATSTGGEGEQYF. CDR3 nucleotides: TGTGCCACCTCGACAGGGGGCGAGGGCGAGCAGTACTTC.